This is a list of T cell receptor beta chains from one sample in a study of cytomegalovirus exposure and HLA in healthy donors. Assay used: immunoSEQ multiplex PCR; TCRdb lists only in-frame clones, some missing. The repertoire includes around 150,000 clones, roughly 90% of them detected once, and around a tenth sits in the top ten. Material for sequencing was PBMCs. The receptors stem from a woman aged 18-35 years in good health and CMV-seropositive. CDR3s include the opening cysteine and the closing phenylalanine or tryptophan. D genes are given only for firm matches. Expanded clones are given a class, and other clones once, few, many or no size at all.

clone size: NA; J gene: TRBJ1-2; D gene: TRBD1; V gene: TRBV6-6; CDR3 protein: CASSYLRDRDDGYTF; CDR3 DNA: TGTGCCAGCAGTTACCTCCGGGACAGGGATGATGGCTACACCTTC
clone size: NA; J gene: TRBJ2-7; D gene: TRBD1; V gene: TRBV11-2; CDR3 protein: CASSLRDRLYEQYF; CDR3 DNA: TGTGCCAGCAGCTTAAGGGACAGGCTCTACGAGCAGTACTTC
clone size: once; J gene: TRBJ1-2; D gene: TRBD1; V gene: TRBV11-1; CDR3 protein: CASSPGQGANYGYTF; CDR3 DNA: TGTGCCAGCAGCCCCGGACAGGGGGCTAACTATGGCTACACCTTC
clone size: NA; J gene: TRBJ2-6; D gene: NA; V gene: TRBV5-1; CDR3 protein: CASSLTPRGANVLTF; CDR3 DNA: TGCGCCAGCAGCTTGACCCCCCGGGGGGCCAACGTCCTGACTTTC
clone size: NA; J gene: TRBJ2-1; D gene: TRBD2; V gene: TRBV7-8; CDR3 protein: CASSLVLAGGYNEQFF; CDR3 DNA: TGTGCCAGCAGCTTAGTCTTAGCGGGAGGTTACAATGAGCAGTTCTTC
clone size: NA; J gene: TRBJ1-2; D gene: TRBD1; V gene: TRBV5-4; CDR3 protein: CASIRKQGEIANYGYTF; CDR3 DNA: TGTGCCAGTATACGAAAACAGGGGGAAATTGCCAACTATGGCTACACCTTC
clone size: NA; J gene: TRBJ1-3; D gene: NA; V gene: TRBV4-3; CDR3 protein: CASSQDYTFSGNTIYF; CDR3 DNA: TGCGCCAGCAGCCAAGATTACACCTTCTCTGGAAACACCATATATTTT
clone size: NA; J gene: TRBJ1-1; D gene: TRBD1; V gene: TRBV6-5; CDR3 protein: CASSLGQDNTEAFF; CDR3 DNA: TGTGCCAGCAGCCTGGGACAGGATAACACTGAAGCTTTCTTT
clone size: once; J gene: TRBJ2-7; D gene: NA; V gene: TRBV7-2; CDR3 protein: CASSRGAREQYF; CDR3 DNA: TGTGCCAGCAGCCGAGGAGCGCGGGAGCAGTACTTC
clone size: NA; J gene: TRBJ2-3; D gene: TRBD1; V gene: TRBV6-1; CDR3 protein: CASSEAGQVEDTQYF; CDR3 DNA: TGTGCCAGCAGTGAAGCAGGACAGGTAGAAGATACGCAGTATTTT
clone size: NA; J gene: TRBJ1-3; D gene: TRBD1; V gene: TRBV5-4; CDR3 protein: CASRSTGAPGNTIYF; CDR3 DNA: TGTGCCAGCAGATCGACAGGGGCTCCAGGAAACACCATATATTTT
clone size: NA; J gene: TRBJ1-1; D gene: NA; V gene: TRBV5-5; CDR3 protein: CASSLYPGMPNTEAFF; CDR3 DNA: TGTGCCAGCAGCTTGTATCCAGGGATGCCGAACACTGAAGCTTTCTTT
clone size: NA; J gene: TRBJ2-5; D gene: NA; V gene: TRBV7-8; CDR3 protein: CASSPRVGGVEETQYF; CDR3 DNA: TGTGCCAGCAGCCCCCGTGTGGGGGGTGTAGAAGAGACCCAGTACTTC
clone size: NA; J gene: TRBJ2-1; D gene: NA; V gene: TRBV7-2; CDR3 protein: CASTPAAGTYNEQFF; CDR3 DNA: TGTGCCAGCACCCCGGCGGCGGGGACCTACAATGAGCAGTTCTTC
clone size: NA; J gene: TRBJ2-3; D gene: NA; V gene: TRBV27; CDR3 protein: CASRYSRVGKRDTQYF; CDR3 DNA: TGTGCCAGCAGGTACTCCCGGGTCGGTAAGCGGGATACGCAGTATTTT
clone size: NA; J gene: TRBJ2-1; D gene: TRBD2; V gene: TRBV6-6; CDR3 protein: CASRPRLASNEQFF; CDR3 DNA: TGTGCCAGCAGACCCCGACTAGCGAGTAATGAGCAGTTCTTC
clone size: NA; J gene: TRBJ2-6; D gene: TRBD1; V gene: TRBV19; CDR3 protein: CASRETGGAGSGANVLTF; CDR3 DNA: TGTGCCAGTCGAGAGACAGGGGGCGCGGGCTCTGGGGCCAACGTCCTGACTTTC
clone size: NA; J gene: TRBJ2-3; D gene: TRBD2; V gene: TRBV29-1; CDR3 protein: CSVIAGGPPDTQYF; CDR3 DNA: TGCAGCGTTATAGCGGGAGGGCCGCCAGATACGCAGTATTTT
clone size: NA; J gene: TRBJ2-2; D gene: NA; V gene: TRBV6-6; CDR3 protein: CAIQGDGTGELFF; CDR3 DNA: TGTGCCATACAGGGCGATGGGACCGGGGAGCTGTTTTTT
clone size: NA; J gene: TRBJ2-6; D gene: NA; V gene: TRBV7-6; CDR3 protein: CASIREPSSGANVLTF; CDR3 DNA: TGTGCCAGCATCAGGGAACCGAGCTCTGGGGCCAACGTCCTGACTTTC
clone size: once; J gene: TRBJ2-5; D gene: TRBD1; V gene: TRBV2; CDR3 protein: CASIPTGSYETQYF; CDR3 DNA: TGTGCCAGCATTCCGACAGGGTCTTACGAGACCCAGTACTTC
clone size: NA; J gene: TRBJ2-7; D gene: TRBD1; V gene: TRBV19; CDR3 protein: CASSIGQGRNEQYF; CDR3 DNA: TGTGCCAGTAGTATTGGACAGGGGCGCAACGAGCAGTACTTC
clone size: NA; J gene: TRBJ2-7; D gene: TRBD1; V gene: TRBV9; CDR3 protein: CASSSHPDRVTDEQYF; CDR3 DNA: TGTGCCAGCAGCTCCCACCCGGACAGGGTGACGGACGAGCAGTACTTC
clone size: NA; J gene: TRBJ2-5; D gene: NA; V gene: TRBV25-1; CDR3 protein: CASRSNQETQYF; CDR3 DNA: TGTGCCAGCAGAAGCAATCAAGAGACCCAGTACTTC
clone size: once; J gene: TRBJ2-7; D gene: NA; V gene: TRBV9; CDR3 protein: CASSVASPGRYEQYF; CDR3 DNA: TGTGCCAGCAGCGTAGCATCCCCAGGTCGGTACGAGCAGTACTTC
clone size: NA; J gene: TRBJ2-5; D gene: NA; V gene: TRBV11-2; CDR3 protein: CASSLHGLVGGETQYF; CDR3 DNA: TGTGCCAGCAGCTTGCATGGGCTTGTGGGGGGAGAGACCCAGTACTTC